Listed below are T cell receptor beta chains from one sample, sequenced in a study of T cell responses to AZD1222 COVID-19 vaccine. The method was immunoSEQ multiplex PCR; TCRdb's version includes in-frame clones alone and lacks a portion of them. In the table there are fewer than 85,000 clones, around 90% of which are singletons. The sample was peripheral blood, taken on day 0 of AZD1222 vaccination. These receptors were obtained from an adult in good health. Both conserved end residues are part of each CDR3. The order of the fields is clone size, V gene, D gene, J gene, CDR3 protein, CDR3 DNA. The D gene is left open where the match is weak. Some rows have no size entry. The others give once, few or many, or a class for an expanded clone.

size: NA
V: TRBV3-1/TRBV3-2
D: NA
J: TRBJ1-4
CDR3: CASSSTQLQKLFF
DNA: TGTGCCAGCAGCTCGACTCAGCTCCAAAAACTGTTTTTT

size: NA
V: TRBV9
D: TRBD1
J: TRBJ1-3
CDR3: CASSPRGDSSGNTIYF
DNA: TGTGCCAGCAGTCCGCGGGGGGACAGCTCTGGAAACACCATATATTTT

size: NA
V: TRBV5-1
D: NA
J: TRBJ2-4
CDR3: CASSLVGDNIQYF
DNA: TGCGCCAGCAGCTTGGTTGGAGACAACATTCAGTACTTC

size: NA
V: TRBV18
D: TRBD1
J: TRBJ1-1
CDR3: CASSLIQGDTEAFF
DNA: TGTGCCAGCTCACTTATACAGGGGGACACTGAAGCTTTCTTT

size: NA
V: TRBV27
D: NA
J: TRBJ1-1
CDR3: CASSSWMGTEAFF
DNA: TGTGCCAGCAGTTCTTGGATGGGCACTGAAGCTTTCTTT

size: once
V: TRBV7-8
D: NA
J: TRBJ2-7
CDR3: CASSGGWGPYEQYF
DNA: TGTGCCAGCAGCGGAGGATGGGGACCCTACGAGCAGTACTTC

size: NA
V: TRBV13
D: NA
J: TRBJ1-6
CDR3: CASSLGGVDSPLHF
DNA: TGTGCCAGCAGCTTAGGGGGGGTCGATTCACCCCTCCACTTT

size: NA
V: TRBV10-3
D: NA
J: TRBJ1-5
CDR3: CAIIGGRDPAKLLSNQPQHF
DNA: TGTGCCATCATCGGGGGCCGGGATCCCGCCAAATTGTTAAGCAATCAGCCCCAGCATTTT

size: NA
V: TRBV11-2
D: TRBD1
J: TRBJ1-5
CDR3: CASSPLGQGRPQHF
DNA: TGTGCCAGCAGCCCTCTAGGACAGGGGCGGCCCCAGCATTTT

size: NA
V: TRBV4-1
D: TRBD1
J: TRBJ1-3
CDR3: CASSQVRDRGNTIYF
DNA: TGCGCCAGCAGCCAAGTACGGGACAGGGGAAACACCATATATTTT

size: NA
V: TRBV5-4
D: NA
J: TRBJ1-1
CDR3: CASSLNWAGTEAFF
DNA: TGTGCCAGCAGCTTAAATTGGGCGGGCACTGAAGCTTTCTTT

size: NA
V: TRBV9
D: NA
J: TRBJ1-5
CDR3: CASSVDGRASNQPQHF
DNA: TGTGCCAGCAGCGTAGATGGCAGGGCTAGCAATCAGCCCCAGCATTTT